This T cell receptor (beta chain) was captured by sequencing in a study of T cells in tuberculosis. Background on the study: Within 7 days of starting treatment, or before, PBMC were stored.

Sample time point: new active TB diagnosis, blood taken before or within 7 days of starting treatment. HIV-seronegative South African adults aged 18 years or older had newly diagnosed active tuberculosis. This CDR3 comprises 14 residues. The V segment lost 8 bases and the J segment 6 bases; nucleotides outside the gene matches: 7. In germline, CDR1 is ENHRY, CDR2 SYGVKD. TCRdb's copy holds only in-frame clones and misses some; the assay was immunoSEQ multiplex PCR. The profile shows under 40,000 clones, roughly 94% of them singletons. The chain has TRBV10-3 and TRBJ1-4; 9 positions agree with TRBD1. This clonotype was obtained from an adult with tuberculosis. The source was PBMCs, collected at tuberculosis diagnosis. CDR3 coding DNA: TGTGCCATCCGCTCGGGACAGGGCGATGAAAAACTGTTTTTT. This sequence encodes CAIRSGQGDEKLFF.